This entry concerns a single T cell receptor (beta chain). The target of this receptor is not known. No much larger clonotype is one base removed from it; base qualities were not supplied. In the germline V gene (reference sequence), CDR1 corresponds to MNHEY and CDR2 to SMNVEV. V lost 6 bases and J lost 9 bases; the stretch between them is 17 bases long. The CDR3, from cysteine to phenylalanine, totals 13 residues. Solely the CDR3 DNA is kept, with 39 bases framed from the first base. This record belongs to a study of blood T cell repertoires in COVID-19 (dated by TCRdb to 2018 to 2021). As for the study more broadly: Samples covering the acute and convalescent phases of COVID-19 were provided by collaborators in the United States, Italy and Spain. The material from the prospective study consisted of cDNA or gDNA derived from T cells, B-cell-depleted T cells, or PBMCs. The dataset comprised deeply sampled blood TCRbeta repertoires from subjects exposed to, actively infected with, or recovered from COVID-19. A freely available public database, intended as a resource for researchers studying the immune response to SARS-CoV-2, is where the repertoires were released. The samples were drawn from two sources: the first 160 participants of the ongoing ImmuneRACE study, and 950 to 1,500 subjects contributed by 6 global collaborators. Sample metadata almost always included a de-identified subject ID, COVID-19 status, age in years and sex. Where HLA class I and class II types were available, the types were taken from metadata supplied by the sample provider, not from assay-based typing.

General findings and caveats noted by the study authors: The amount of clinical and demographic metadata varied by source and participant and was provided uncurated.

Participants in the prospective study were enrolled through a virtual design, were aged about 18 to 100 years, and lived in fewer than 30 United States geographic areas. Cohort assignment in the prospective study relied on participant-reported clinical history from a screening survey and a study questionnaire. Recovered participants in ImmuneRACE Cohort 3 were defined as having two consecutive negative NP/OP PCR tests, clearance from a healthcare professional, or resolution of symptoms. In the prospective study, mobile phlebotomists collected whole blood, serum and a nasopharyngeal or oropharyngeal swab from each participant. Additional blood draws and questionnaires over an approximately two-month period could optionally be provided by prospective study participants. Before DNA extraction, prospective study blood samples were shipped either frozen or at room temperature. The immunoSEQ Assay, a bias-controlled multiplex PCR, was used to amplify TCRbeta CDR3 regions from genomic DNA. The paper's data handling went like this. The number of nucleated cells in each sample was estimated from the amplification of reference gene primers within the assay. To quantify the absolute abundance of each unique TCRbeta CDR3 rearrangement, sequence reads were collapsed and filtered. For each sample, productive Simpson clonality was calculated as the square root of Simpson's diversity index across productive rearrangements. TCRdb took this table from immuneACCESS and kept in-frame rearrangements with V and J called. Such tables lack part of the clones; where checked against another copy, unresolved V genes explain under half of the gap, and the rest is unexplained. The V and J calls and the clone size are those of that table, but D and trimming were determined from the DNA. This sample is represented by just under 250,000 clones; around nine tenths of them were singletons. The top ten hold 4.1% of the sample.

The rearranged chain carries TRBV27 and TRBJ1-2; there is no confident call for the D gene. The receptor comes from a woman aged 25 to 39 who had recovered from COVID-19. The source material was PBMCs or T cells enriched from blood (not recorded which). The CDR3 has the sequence CASSPDSLESYTF. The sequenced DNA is TGTGCCAGCAGCCCCGACTCCTTGGAGAGCTACACCTTC.